Sequencing of this T cell receptor (beta chain) was carried out in a study of blood T cell repertoires in COVID-19. About the research overall: The study drew acute and convalescent COVID-19 samples from the United States, Italy and Spain.

CDR1 is SGHAT and CDR2 is FQNNGV in the germline V gene. The CDR3 length is 15 residues. V was pared by 3 bases and J by 6 bases, with 4 bases of the junction left unmatched. This clone came up a few times. Profiling relied on immunoSEQ multiplex PCR, and the TCRdb table lists in-frame clones only, not all of them. The table lists tens of thousands of clones, about four fifths of them singletons. The receptor was isolated from a woman in her sixties with acute or convalescent COVID-19. The sequenced sample was peripheral blood. The J gene is TRBJ2-3, the V gene TRBV11-2; 12 nucleotides agree with TRBD1. The CDR3 DNA sequence: TGTGCCAGCAGCTTCGGGACAGGGGGCCGGGATACGCAGTATTTT. This gives the protein CASSFGTGGRDTQYF. Full variable domain (missing parts from reference TRBV11-2 and TRBJ2-3): EAGVAQSPRYKIIEKRQSVAFWCNPISGHATLYWYQQILGQGPKLLIQFQNNGVVDDSQLPKDRFSAERLKGVDSTLKIQPAKLEDSAVYLCASSFGTGGRDTQYFGPGTRLTVL.